The entry below describes one T cell receptor beta chain. As a fraction of the sample, this clonotype is medium-sized (0.01 to 0.1%). The clone's antigen remains unknown. The record has no base qualities; no much larger clone is one base away. The data are from a study (dated by TCRdb to the early 2010s). Data came from an Illumina Genome Analyzer IIx. TCRdb itself trimmed the public reads at Q25 with fastp, ran MiXCR and retained productive beta chains. Rows with one shared CDR3 protein collapse into an entry with the most common genes and DNA. In this sample the table shows about 15,000 distinct CDR3 sequences, around 32% of which occur a single time. The top ten clonotypes cover roughly 15% of the sample. Sequencing was performed on blood. This receptor was obtained from a human donor.

The DNA sequence is as follows: TGCGCCAGCAGCCAAGCCGGGACAGGGGAGTACGAGCAGTACTTC. Its protein reads: CASSQAGTGEYEQYF. The rearrangement joined TRBV4-3 to TRBJ2-7, and 10 junction bases match TRBD1. As encoded in the germline V gene, CDR1 is LGHNA while CDR2 is YSLEER. The germline V end is reduced by 1 base and the J end by 4 bases; junction bases left unmatched: 4. Including cysteine and phenylalanine, the CDR3 has 15 amino acids. Solely the CDR3 DNA is kept, with 45 bases framed from the first base.